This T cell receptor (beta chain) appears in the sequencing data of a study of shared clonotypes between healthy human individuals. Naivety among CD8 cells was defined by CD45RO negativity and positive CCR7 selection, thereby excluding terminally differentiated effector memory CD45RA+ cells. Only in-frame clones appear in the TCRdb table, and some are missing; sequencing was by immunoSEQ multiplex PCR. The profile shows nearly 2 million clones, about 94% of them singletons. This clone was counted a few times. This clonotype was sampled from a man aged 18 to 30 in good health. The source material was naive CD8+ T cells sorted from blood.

Here the CDR3 DNA reads TGTGCCACCAGCATCGGTTCTTCACCCCTCCACTTT. Its protein product is CATSIGSSPLHF. V gene TRBV15 combines with J gene TRBJ1-6; D gene ambiguous. Deletions cut 4 bases from V and 9 bases from J, with 7 bases between. The CDR3 covers 12 residues. Germline CDR1 reads LNHNV; CDR2 reads YYDKDF (reference sequence).